The source of this T cell receptor beta chain is a study of T cell responses to AZD1222 COVID-19 vaccine. Points from the study as a whole: Baseline antibody screening turned up just a handful of seropositive AZD1222 recipients.

Comment on this clone: The antigen is undetermined.

The germline V and J ends were trimmed by 7 bases and 9 bases, with 12 bases remaining between them. The germline CDR1 and CDR2 sequences are LNHDA and SQIVND (reference sequence). This CDR3 is built from 12 residues. Method: immunoSEQ multiplex PCR; TCRdb's copy keeps in-frame clones and lacks some. Of some 100,000 clones in the sample, 80% to 95% were seen once. This rearrangement joins TRBV19 to TRBJ2-2, with a possible D match to TRBD1 (5 bases). Here the sequenced sample was peripheral blood, taken on day 0 of AZD1222 vaccination. This receptor was identified in an adult in good health. CDR3 residues: CASTLTGRELFF. The CDR3 nucleotides read TGTGCCAGTACCCTAACAGGAAGGGAGCTGTTTTTT.